Presented here are 5 T cell receptor beta chains from one specimen sequenced in a study of T cell responses to AZD1222 COVID-19 vaccine. The table came from immunoSEQ multiplex PCR; TCRdb's copy has only in-frame clones and leaves some out. The table shows approximately 74,000 clones, with 87% occurring only once. The sample here was peripheral blood, taken 28 days after the second AZD1222 dose. Receptor source: an adult who received the AZD1222 COVID-19 vaccine.

This chain uses TRBV10-3 with TRBJ1-2; perhaps TRBD1 as D (6 bases). Germline loops: CDR1 ENHRY, CDR2 SYGVKD. V was clipped by 11 bases and J by 3 bases, with 16 bases between them. The CDR3 has 13 amino acids. The CDR3 loop is CAAQRGGDYGYTF. CDR3 sequence (DNA): TGTGCCGCCCAAAGGGGGGGGGACTATGGCTACACCTTC.

The V and J genes are TRBV11-1 and TRBJ1-4; possible D gene TRBD1, 6 bases. The V and J ends lost 5 bases and 8 bases respectively, with 15 bases between them. The CDR3 runs to 14 residues. Germline-derived CDR1 and CDR2 are SGHAT and FQDESV (reference sequence). CDR3 DNA: TGTGCCAGCAGCCTACAGGGCCGACGGGAAAAACTGTTTTTT. Amino acid sequence: CASSLQGRREKLFF.

The V and J genes are TRBV18 and TRBJ2-5; D may be TRBD1 or TRBD2 (5 bases each). This CDR3 is 13 amino acids long. Looked up from germline, CDR1 is KGHSH and CDR2 is LQKENI. Trimming cost V 7 bases and J 5 bases, with 14 bases left between them. The DNA of the CDR3 is TGTGCCAGCTGCCGGGACCCCGGGGAGACCCAGTACTTC. It encodes CASCRDPGETQYF.

This sequence joins TRBV3-1 (or the pseudogene TRBV3-2) and TRBJ1-1; D not certain. Between the trimmed V and J ends, which lost 0 bases and 5 bases, there was a span of 10 bases. The germline gives CDR1 LGHDT, CDR2 YNNKEL (reference sequence). CDR3 length: 14 residues. The CDR3 here is CASSQERFQTEAFF. In DNA form, the CDR3 reads TGTGCCAGCAGCCAAGAGAGGTTCCAGACTGAAGCTTTCTTT.

The J gene is TRBJ1-1, the V gene TRBV5-5, with a possible D match to TRBD1 (5 bases). The CDR3 sequence is 13 residues long. Germline V gene data show CDR1 as SGHKS and CDR2 as YYEKEE (reference sequence). The V gene lost 1 base and the J gene lost 4 bases, with 8 bases spanning the gap. The CDR3 nucleotides are TGTGCCAGCAGCTTGCAGGGCGGCACTGAAGCTTTCTTT. It translates to CASSLQGGTEAFF.